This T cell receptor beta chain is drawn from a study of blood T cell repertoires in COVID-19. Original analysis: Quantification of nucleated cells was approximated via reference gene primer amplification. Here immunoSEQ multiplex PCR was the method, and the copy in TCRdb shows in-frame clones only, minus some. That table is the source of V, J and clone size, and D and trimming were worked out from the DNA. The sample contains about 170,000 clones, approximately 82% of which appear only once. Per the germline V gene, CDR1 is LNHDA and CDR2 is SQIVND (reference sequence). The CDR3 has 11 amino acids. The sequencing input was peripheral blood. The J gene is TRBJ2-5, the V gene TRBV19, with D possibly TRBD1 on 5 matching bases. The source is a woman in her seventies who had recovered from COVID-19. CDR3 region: CATDSGETQYF. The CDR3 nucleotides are TGTGCAACTGACTCAGGGGAGACCCAGTACTTC.